This is a list of T cell receptor beta chains from one sample in a study of T cell responses to AZD1222 COVID-19 vaccine. TCRdb keeps only in-frame clones here, not all; method: immunoSEQ multiplex PCR. The table has roughly 150,000 clones, about nine tenths seen once. The starting material was peripheral blood, obtained 28 days after the second AZD1222 dose. The receptors shown here come from an adult who received the AZD1222 COVID-19 vaccine. The CDR3 runs from the conserved cysteine through the conserved F or W. D genes are given only for firm matches. The size of a clone is reported for some rows only, either as once, few or many, or as a class for expanded clones.

CDR3nt: TGTGCCAGCAGCAGACAGGCCAGCTCTGGAAACACCATATATTTT; CDR3aa: CASSRQASSGNTIYF; len: 15; d_gene: NA; v_gene: TRBV3-1/TRBV3-2; abundance: NA; j_gene: TRBJ1-3
CDR3nt: TGTGCCAGCAGCTGGGGACTAGCGGGGACCACAGATACGCAGTATTTT; CDR3aa: CASSWGLAGTTDTQYF; len: 16; d_gene: TRBD2; v_gene: TRBV7-2; abundance: NA; j_gene: TRBJ2-3
CDR3nt: TGTGCCATCAGTCCAAGGACCGGGGGCACTGAAGCTTTCTTT; CDR3aa: CAISPRTGGTEAFF; len: 14; d_gene: NA; v_gene: TRBV10-3; abundance: NA; j_gene: TRBJ1-1
CDR3nt: TGTGCCAGCAGTTTCCAAGCCGCGAACACTGAAGCTTTCTTT; CDR3aa: CASSFQAANTEAFF; len: 14; d_gene: NA; v_gene: TRBV28; abundance: NA; j_gene: TRBJ1-1
CDR3nt: TGTGCCAGTAGTACCCTAGCGGGAGAATTGGATGAGCAGTTCTTC; CDR3aa: CASSTLAGELDEQFF; len: 15; d_gene: TRBD2; v_gene: TRBV19; abundance: once; j_gene: TRBJ2-1
CDR3nt: TGTGCCAGCAGCTTGTTCGGTGGGTGGGAGACTAATGAAAAACTGTTTTTT; CDR3aa: CASSLFGGWETNEKLFF; len: 17; d_gene: NA; v_gene: TRBV5-6; abundance: NA; j_gene: TRBJ1-4
CDR3nt: TGTGCCAGCAGCAACCCGGGACAGTCTTACGAGCAGTACTTC; CDR3aa: CASSNPGQSYEQYF; len: 14; d_gene: TRBD1; v_gene: TRBV6-6; abundance: NA; j_gene: TRBJ2-7
CDR3nt: TGTGCCAGCACCTCCGGGACTAGCGGGAGGCGGTACTTC; CDR3aa: CASTSGTSGRRYF; len: 13; d_gene: TRBD2; v_gene: TRBV6-5; abundance: NA; j_gene: TRBJ2-7
CDR3nt: TGTGCCAGCAGCGTTTTCGACAGGCCCAACATTGGAAACACCATATATTTT; CDR3aa: CASSVFDRPNIGNTIYF; len: 17; d_gene: NA; v_gene: TRBV9; abundance: NA; j_gene: TRBJ1-3
CDR3nt: TGTGCCAGCAGCTTCGGAAACACCATATATTTT; CDR3aa: CASSFGNTIYF; len: 11; d_gene: NA; v_gene: TRBV7-9; abundance: many; j_gene: TRBJ1-3
CDR3nt: TGCGCCAGCAGCTTGGTCAGCGGGCTTTCCTACAATGAGCAGTTCTTC; CDR3aa: CASSLVSGLSYNEQFF; len: 16; d_gene: NA; v_gene: TRBV5-1; abundance: NA; j_gene: TRBJ2-1
CDR3nt: TGTGCCAGCAAGTATAACTATGGCTACACCTTC; CDR3aa: CASKYNYGYTF; len: 11; d_gene: NA; v_gene: TRBV6-6; abundance: NA; j_gene: TRBJ1-2
CDR3nt: TGTGCCAGCAGCTTAGAGGGAGCAGATGGCTACACCTTC; CDR3aa: CASSLEGADGYTF; len: 13; d_gene: NA; v_gene: TRBV7-9; abundance: NA; j_gene: TRBJ1-2
CDR3nt: TGTGCCAGCAGAAGGGACAGCCCGTATAATTCACCCCTCCACTTT; CDR3aa: CASRRDSPYNSPLHF; len: 15; d_gene: TRBD1; v_gene: TRBV5-6; abundance: NA; j_gene: TRBJ1-6
CDR3nt: TGTGCCACAAAACGAGCGACAGACTCTGGAAACACCATATATTTT; CDR3aa: CATKRATDSGNTIYF; len: 15; d_gene: NA; v_gene: TRBV28; abundance: NA; j_gene: TRBJ1-3
CDR3nt: TGCGCCAGCAGCTTTGGGACAGGGGTGAACTATGGCTACACCTTC; CDR3aa: CASSFGTGVNYGYTF; len: 15; d_gene: TRBD1; v_gene: TRBV5-1; abundance: NA; j_gene: TRBJ1-2
CDR3nt: TGTGCCAGCAGCCCCGGGACTAGCGTCACCTACGAGCAGTACTTC; CDR3aa: CASSPGTSVTYEQYF; len: 15; d_gene: TRBD2; v_gene: TRBV3-1/TRBV3-2; abundance: NA; j_gene: TRBJ2-7
CDR3nt: TGCGCCAGCAGTCAATCCCGCGACATCGCTGGAAACACCATATATTTT; CDR3aa: CASSQSRDIAGNTIYF; len: 16; d_gene: NA; v_gene: TRBV23-1; abundance: NA; j_gene: TRBJ1-3
CDR3nt: TGCGCCAGCGGTGGCGGGAGTACAGATACGCAGTATTTT; CDR3aa: CASGGGSTDTQYF; len: 13; d_gene: TRBD2; v_gene: TRBV5-1; abundance: NA; j_gene: TRBJ2-3
CDR3nt: TGTGCCAGTAGTATAGTAGGTGGCGGAGGATACGAGCAGTACTTC; CDR3aa: CASSIVGGGGYEQYF; len: 15; d_gene: NA; v_gene: TRBV19; abundance: NA; j_gene: TRBJ2-7
CDR3nt: TGTGCCAGCAGCTTAACGTTGGATCAGCCCCAGCATTTT; CDR3aa: CASSLTLDQPQHF; len: 13; d_gene: NA; v_gene: TRBV11-2; abundance: NA; j_gene: TRBJ1-5
CDR3nt: TGTGCCAGCAGCGTAGGATCCCACGGACAGGGGCAAGAGACCCAGTACTTC; CDR3aa: CASSVGSHGQGQETQYF; len: 17; d_gene: TRBD1; v_gene: TRBV9; abundance: NA; j_gene: TRBJ2-5
CDR3nt: TGTGCCAGCAGTTTATCGGGACACCTCTTAGGAGCTAATGAAAAACTGTTTTTT; CDR3aa: CASSLSGHLLGANEKLFF; len: 18; d_gene: NA; v_gene: TRBV28; abundance: NA; j_gene: TRBJ1-4
CDR3nt: TGTGCCAGCAGCTTAATGATAGGGGGCCTCTCTGGAAACACCATATATTTT; CDR3aa: CASSLMIGGLSGNTIYF; len: 17; d_gene: TRBD1; v_gene: TRBV7-2; abundance: NA; j_gene: TRBJ1-3
CDR3nt: TGTGCCAGTAGCGAACAGGACCCCTCCTACAATGAGCAGTTCTTC; CDR3aa: CASSEQDPSYNEQFF; len: 15; d_gene: NA; v_gene: TRBV19; abundance: NA; j_gene: TRBJ2-1
CDR3nt: TGCAGCGTTCGCCCAGGGATTGAAGCTTTCTTT; CDR3aa: CSVRPGIEAFF; len: 11; d_gene: NA; v_gene: TRBV29-1; abundance: NA; j_gene: TRBJ1-1
CDR3nt: TGTGCCAGCAGCGAAGCGGGAGGGCCCGGTGAGCAGTTCTTC; CDR3aa: CASSEAGGPGEQFF; len: 14; d_gene: TRBD2; v_gene: TRBV7-2; abundance: NA; j_gene: TRBJ2-1
CDR3nt: TGTGCCAGTAGTATCGGACAGGCTGGAAACACCATATATTTT; CDR3aa: CASSIGQAGNTIYF; len: 14; d_gene: TRBD1; v_gene: TRBV19; abundance: NA; j_gene: TRBJ1-3
CDR3nt: TGCGCCAGCAGCGACCTGACAGGGATAGGAGAGACCCAGTACTTC; CDR3aa: CASSDLTGIGETQYF; len: 15; d_gene: TRBD1; v_gene: TRBV5-1; abundance: NA; j_gene: TRBJ2-5
CDR3nt: TGCAGCGTTGGGGACTGGAACTATGGCTACACCTTC; CDR3aa: CSVGDWNYGYTF; len: 12; d_gene: NA; v_gene: TRBV29-1; abundance: few; j_gene: TRBJ1-2
CDR3nt: TGTGCCAGCAGTGAACAGGGGGTGGAGACCCAGTACTTC; CDR3aa: CASSEQGVETQYF; len: 13; d_gene: TRBD1; v_gene: TRBV2; abundance: NA; j_gene: TRBJ2-5
CDR3nt: TGTGCTAGCAGTTACTCAACCGGATTTGGGTTTGAGGAGCAGTTCTTC; CDR3aa: CASSYSTGFGFEEQFF; len: 16; d_gene: NA; v_gene: TRBV6-5; abundance: NA; j_gene: TRBJ2-1
CDR3nt: TGTGCCTGGAGCCTCTGGGGGGGGACCCGAAACACCATATATTTT; CDR3aa: CAWSLWGGTRNTIYF; len: 15; d_gene: NA; v_gene: TRBV30; abundance: NA; j_gene: TRBJ1-3
CDR3nt: TGTGCCAGCAGCCAAGTGGGACAGGGGGCCAACGTCCTGACTTTC; CDR3aa: CASSQVGQGANVLTF; len: 15; d_gene: TRBD1; v_gene: TRBV14; abundance: NA; j_gene: TRBJ2-6
CDR3nt: TGTGCCAGCAGTTTCCCAAACGCCTACGAGCAGTACTTC; CDR3aa: CASSFPNAYEQYF; len: 13; d_gene: NA; v_gene: TRBV28; abundance: few; j_gene: TRBJ2-7
CDR3nt: TGTGCCATCCCTCCGTCGAACACTGAAGCTTTCTTT; CDR3aa: CAIPPSNTEAFF; len: 12; d_gene: NA; v_gene: TRBV6-8; abundance: once; j_gene: TRBJ1-1
CDR3nt: TGTGCCAGCAGCTTGGAGGGGACTAGCGGAGAGGTGGACATTCAGTACTTC; CDR3aa: CASSLEGTSGEVDIQYF; len: 17; d_gene: TRBD2; v_gene: TRBV5-8; abundance: few; j_gene: TRBJ2-4
CDR3nt: TGTGCCAGCAGTTGGGGAAGTGGAACTGAAGCTTTCTTT; CDR3aa: CASSWGSGTEAFF; len: 13; d_gene: NA; v_gene: TRBV12-3/TRBV12-4; abundance: NA; j_gene: TRBJ1-1
CDR3nt: TGTGCCAGCAGTTTAATCCGGGAAATCCTCACAGATACGCAGTATTTT; CDR3aa: CASSLIREILTDTQYF; len: 16; d_gene: NA; v_gene: TRBV28; abundance: few; j_gene: TRBJ2-3
CDR3nt: TGTGCCAGCAGCCAAGATTTTACAAACCAAGAGACCCAGTACTTC; CDR3aa: CASSQDFTNQETQYF; len: 15; d_gene: NA; v_gene: TRBV4-2; abundance: NA; j_gene: TRBJ2-5
CDR3nt: TGTGCCAGCAGACCCGGGGCCCTCGGAACCAAGAGTGACCAGTACTTC; CDR3aa: CASRPGALGTKSDQYF; len: 16; d_gene: NA; v_gene: TRBV7-9; abundance: NA; j_gene: TRBJ2-5
CDR3nt: TGTGCCAGCAGTACACTTGACACCGGGGAGCTGTTTTTT; CDR3aa: CASSTLDTGELFF; len: 13; d_gene: NA; v_gene: TRBV12-3/TRBV12-4; abundance: NA; j_gene: TRBJ2-2